The clone carrying this T cell receptor (beta chain) was found a few times. No antigen is known for it. Sequencing libraries for TCR beta were prepared with iRepertoire HTBI primers and Arm-PCR of CDR3 regions. Via MiXCR, TCRdb re-called the multiplex PCR reads, giving one row per CDR3 protein. This sample has under 450,000 distinct CDR3 sequences, with about 11% found just once. This specimen comes from a study of regulatory T cells in long-lasting Graves disease. Study summary: Freshly diagnosed Graves' patients had used antithyroid drugs for under 3 months. Study results and limitations: Favoring TRBV28, TRBJ1-2 and TRBJ2-5 was a feature seen in persistent disease. Persistent Graves' patients showed a TCR diversity that was lower than that of newly diagnosed ones.

The time point denotes: newly diagnosed GD, antithyroid drugs for less than 3 months. PBMC RNA was the source of the TCR library. Germline V gene lookup returns CDR1 LNHNV and CDR2 YYDKDF (reference sequence). CDR3 length: 14 residues. The V end was cut by 1 base, the J end by 2 bases, with 9 bases between. Separately, the same data were catalogued under a study of T cells in Graves' hyperthyroidism and ophthalmopathy. That paper adds: Blood samples included most of the expanded thyroid clonotypes exceeding 0.001.

Here the sequenced sample was peripheral blood mononuclear cells (PBMCs), taken at new diagnosis, from a patient treated with antithyroid drugs. The rearrangement joins TRBV15 to TRBJ2-7; D not certain. The receptor comes from a woman aged 18-30 years with Graves disease. Written as DNA, the CDR3 is TGTGCCACCAGCAGAGGAGCTGGCGCCTACGAGCAGTACTTC. Translated: CATSRGAGAYEQYF.